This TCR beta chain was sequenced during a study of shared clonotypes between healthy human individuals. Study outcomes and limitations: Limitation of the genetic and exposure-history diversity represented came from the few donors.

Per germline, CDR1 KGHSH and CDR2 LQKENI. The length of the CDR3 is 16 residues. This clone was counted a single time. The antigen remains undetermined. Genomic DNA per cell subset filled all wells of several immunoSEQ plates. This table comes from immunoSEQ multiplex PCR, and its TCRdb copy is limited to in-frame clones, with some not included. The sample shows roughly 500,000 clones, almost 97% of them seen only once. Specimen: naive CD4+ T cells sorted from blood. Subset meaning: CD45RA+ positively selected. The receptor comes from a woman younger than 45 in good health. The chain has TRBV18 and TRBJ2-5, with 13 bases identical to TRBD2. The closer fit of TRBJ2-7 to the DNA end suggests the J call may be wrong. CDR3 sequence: CASSPQLAGGVYEQYF. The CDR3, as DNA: TGTGCCAGCTCACCACAACTAGCGGGAGGGGTGTACGAGCAGTACTTC.